This entry lists 20 T cell receptor beta chains sequenced from one sample in a study of T cells in Graves' hyperthyroidism and ophthalmopathy. RNA transcripts served as the template for amplifying TCR beta CDR3 regions. TCR CDR3 underwent first-round RT-PCR with the HTBI primer set. TCRdb used MiXCR to reprocess the multiplex PCR reads, holding one entry per CDR3 protein. The table lists 50,000 to 75,000 distinct CDR3 sequences, just under 50% of them singletons. Sequencing input: blood. The receptors shown here come from a woman aged 30 to 39 with Graves' ophthalmopathy.

This sequence joins TRBV20-1 and TRBJ1-5; D is possibly TRBD1 (6 bases). The germline V and J ends were trimmed by 5 bases and 4 bases, with 15 bases remaining between them. From germline, CDR1 is DFQATT and CDR2 SNEGSKA (reference sequence). The CDR3 is 14 residues long. The CDR3, as DNA: TGCAGTGCTGAGGAGGGAGGGGGTAATCAGCCCCAGCATTTT. Protein: CSAEEGGGNQPQHF.

Only one count was recorded for this clonotype. This sequence joins TRBV9 and TRBJ1-1; 7 bases fit TRBD1. This CDR3 is 12 amino acids long. Trimming removed 3 bases from V and 9 bases from J; junction bases left unmatched: 5. Germline CDR1 SGDLS, CDR2 YYNGEE. The CDR3 DNA is TGTGCCAGCAGCGGGACAGGTGATAAAGCTTTCTTT. Encoded protein: CASSGTGDKAFF.

For this clonotype: A read error may explain this, as a much larger clone is one base away. This chain links TRBV11-2 with TRBJ2-7; D is unresolved. Trimming took 1 base from V and 6 from J, leaving 10 bases between them. Germline CDR1 is SGHAT and CDR2 is FQNNGV. The CDR3 sequence is 13 residues long. Here the CDR3 reads CASSLVRAAEQYF. CDR3 in DNA: TGTGCCAGCAGCTTAGTTCGTGCGGCCGAGCAGTACTTC.

For this clonotype: The germline gene is not matched at one end of the junction; a read error may be the cause. V usage is TRBV2 and J usage is TRBJ1-1; 9 positions agree with TRBD1. The CDR3 loop spans 15 amino acids. The V gene's germline CDR1 is SNHLY and CDR2 FYNNEI. CDR3 in amino acids: CASMPPTGGRTEAFF. Here the CDR3 DNA reads TGTGCCAGCATGCCCCCGACAGGGGGACGGACTGAAGCCTTCTTT.

This clonotype was recorded many times. The chain is built from TRBV7-9 and TRBJ2-7; 7 positions match TRBD2. This CDR3 is 16 amino acids long. V trimming: 1 base; J trimming: 7 bases; junction bases outside the gene matches: 13. Germline loops: CDR1 SEHNR, CDR2 FQNEAQ (reference sequence). The CDR3 sequence: CASSLVIGGSLGEQYF. The CDR3 DNA reads TGTGCCAGCAGCTTAGTTATTGGCGGGAGTTTAGGGGAGCAGTACTTC. The variable domain in full, with the rest retrieved from reference TRBV7-9 and TRBJ2-7, is DTGVSQNPRHKITKRGQNVTFRCDPISEHNRLYWYRQTLGQGPEFLTYFQNEAQLEKSRLLSDRFSAERPKGSFSTLEIQRTEQGDSAMYLCASSLVIGGSLGEQYFGPGTRLTVT.

The chain is built from TRBV5-8 and TRBJ2-5; 8 bases line up with TRBD1. CDR1 is SGHTS and CDR2 is YDEGEE in the germline V gene. The length of the CDR3 is 15 residues. The J segment lost 1 base and the V segment lost 1 base, leaving 3 bases of the junction unmatched. The DNA for the CDR3 is TGTGCCAGCAGCTTGACAGGGGGGACCCAAGAGACCCAGTACTTC. Protein sequence: CASSLTGGTQETQYF. The full variable domain, in which reference TRBV5-8 and TRBJ2-5 provide the parts outside the CDR3, is EAGVTQSPTHLIKTRGQQATLRCSPISGHTSVYWYQQALGLGLQFLLWYDEGEERNRGNFPPRFSGRQFPNYSSELNVNALELEDSALYLCASSLTGGTQETQYFGPGTRLLVL.

By share, this clonotype ranks as medium-sized. The genes are TRBV11-2 and TRBJ2-1, with unresolved D. The germline gives CDR1 SGHAT, CDR2 FQNNGV. This CDR3 has 11 amino acids. V was shortened by 5 bases and J by 8 bases, with 7 bases between the two germline ends. This chain's CDR3 is CASSLLDEQFF. In DNA form, the CDR3 reads TGTGCCAGCAGCCTACTGGATGAGCAGTTCTTC.

The chain uses TRBV9 and TRBJ2-7; 8 bases are a match to TRBD1. Trimming took 1 base from V and 3 from J; bases not matched to a gene: 9. This CDR3 region has 16 residues. Germline-derived CDR1 and CDR2 are SGDLS and YYNGEE. CDR3 residues: CASSVQGAGGYYEQYF. In DNA, the CDR3 is TGTGCCAGCAGCGTACAGGGGGCCGGTGGCTACTACGAGCAGTACTTC.

The genes are TRBV9 and TRBJ2-7; D is unclear. The CDR3 length is 12 residues. Trimming removed 0 bases from V and 6 bases from J, with 7 bases in between. Germline assignment: CDR1 SGDLS and CDR2 YYNGEE. The CDR3 sequence is CASSVGASEQYF. The CDR3 nucleotides are TGTGCCAGCAGCGTAGGGGCTAGCGAGCAGTACTTC.

This clonotype was counted many times. The CDR3 coding sequence is TGTGCCAGCAGTGAAAGGGGTTACTCTGGGGCCAACGTCCTGACTTTC. This translates into CASSERGYSGANVLTF. V gene TRBV6-1 combines with J gene TRBJ2-6, with TRBD1 as a possible D gene (5 bases). The CDR3 totals 16 residues. CDR1 is MNHNS and CDR2 is SASEGT in the germline V gene. With 2 bases removed from V and 0 bases from J, the gap between germline ends came to 8 bases.

The sample holds many counts of this clonotype. The V call is TRBV30, the J call TRBJ2-7; 8 bases are shared with TRBD1. Germline V gives CDR1 GTSNPN, CDR2 SVGIG (reference sequence). The CDR3 sequence is 12 residues long. The ends lost 5 bases at V and 2 bases at J; junction bases unmatched: 2. CDR3 protein: CAWDRGPYEQYF. CDR3 nucleotide sequence: TGTGCCTGGGACAGGGGACCCTACGAGCAGTACTTC.

The chain has TRBV6-1 and TRBJ2-2; 7 bases line up with TRBD2. Per the germline V gene, CDR1 is MNHNS and CDR2 is SASEGT. The CDR3 has 13 residues. V was pared by 8 bases and J by 7 bases, with 7 bases of the junction left unmatched. CDR3 sequence: CASVSGVIGELFF. DNA for the CDR3: TGTGCCAGCGTCAGCGGGGTGATCGGGGAGCTGTTTTTT.

This clonotype was detected ten times or more. The chain is built from TRBV6-1 and TRBJ2-2; D ambiguous. This CDR3 is built from 16 residues. CDR1 and CDR2 from the germline V gene are MNHNS and SASEGT. Deletions cut 2 bases from V and 7 bases from J, with 17 bases between. Written as DNA, the CDR3 is TGTGCCAGCAGTGAAATGCGGCAGCTCAGAGGCGGGGAGCTGTTTTTT. It translates to CASSEMRQLRGGELFF.

The chain carries TRBV6-1 and TRBJ2-5, with TRBD2 as a possible D gene (5 bases). Between the trimmed V and J ends, which lost 5 bases and 7 bases, there was a span of 20 bases. The CDR3 loop spans 15 amino acids. Germline assignment: CDR1 MNHNS and CDR2 SASEGT. CDR3 protein: CASSYGQDRGGTQYF. The CDR3 DNA is TGTGCCAGCAGTTACGGCCAGGACCGCGGAGGGACCCAGTACTTC.

Of note for this clonotype: Relative to the germline gene, one junction end is altered; a read error may explain this. The chain links TRBV25-1 to TRBJ2-2, with D possibly being TRBD1 or TRBD2 (5 bases each). The CDR3 runs to 18 residues. CDR1 MGHDK and CDR2 SYGVNS come from the germline V gene. DNA of the CDR3: TGTGCCAGCAGAACGACTTTACTACCTACTAAGAACACCGGGGACCTGTTTTTT. Its translation: CASRTTLLPTKNTGDLFF.

This clonotype came up many times. The CDR3 region has the DNA TGCAGTGCTAGAAAAGACAGGGGGAATTCACCCCTCCACTTT. Amino acids: CSARKDRGNSPLHF. V is TRBV20-1 and J is TRBJ1-6, with 9 bases identical to TRBD1. The CDR3 loop spans 14 amino acids. Looked up from germline, CDR1 is DFQATT and CDR2 is SNEGSKA (reference sequence). V gave up 2 bases and J gave up 7 bases; unmatched junction bases: 3.

This clonotype was seen at least ten times. V is TRBV5-8 and J is TRBJ1-1, with a tentative D call TRBD1 (6 bases). The germline V gene encodes CDR1 SGHTS and CDR2 YDEGEE. The CDR3 extends over 13 amino acids. Trimming pared 4 bases from V and 6 bases from J, leaving 13 bases between. The CDR3 loop reads CASSHRTASEAFF. CDR3 DNA: TGTGCCAGCAGCCATCGGACAGCGTCTGAAGCTTTCTTT.

This clonotype was counted ten times or more. V is TRBV20-1 and J is TRBJ1-1, with D maybe TRBD1 (5 bases). Deletions cut 2 bases from V and 2 bases from J, with 12 bases between. The germline V gene has CDR1 DFQATT and CDR2 SNEGSKA (reference sequence). The CDR3 length is 14 residues. The CDR3 nucleotides are TGCAGTGCTAGAAGTGCGACAGTTAACACTGAAGCTTTCTTT. It encodes CSARSATVNTEAFF.

CDR3 sequence: CASSQVLSGELFF. The CDR3 nucleotides read TGTGCCAGCAGCCAAGTTTTAAGCGGGGAGCTGTTTTTT. This sequence joins TRBV14 and TRBJ2-2; D not resolved. Germline CDR1 SGHDN, CDR2 FVKESK. This CDR3 is built from 13 residues. V shed 1 base and J shed 7 bases, with 7 bases lying between them.

In the case of this clonotype: A much larger clone differs by one base, so this may be a read error. This chain joins TRBV27 and TRBJ2-5; 10 bases align to TRBD2. This CDR3 comprises 15 residues. The V gene end was trimmed by 3 bases and the J gene end by 9 bases; junction bases not matched to a gene: 10. The germline V gene encodes CDR1 MNHEY and CDR2 SMNVEV (reference sequence). CDR3 region: CASSFTGTSAKAQYF. The CDR3, as DNA: TGTGCCAGCAGTTTCACCGGGACTAGCGCGAAGGCCCAGTACTTC.